This TCR beta chain was found in a study of Tregs in tolerant kidney transplant recipients. V shed 3 bases and J shed 5 bases, with 8 bases lying between them. The germline CDR1 and CDR2 sequences are MDHEN and SYDVKM. The CDR3 extends over 13 amino acids. Thawed PBMCs were FACS-sorted into unstimulated CD4+CD25+CD127- regulatory T cells, CD4+CD25- non-regulatory cells, CD4 and CD8 cells. Before regulatory T cell sorting, thawed PBMCs rested overnight at 37°C in 200 to 250 IU/ml IL-2. In regard to this clone: Its specificity is not known.

Findings and limits, study-wide: Donor-specific Treg expansion exceeded global Treg expansion in tolerant patients, suggesting antigen drive.

TCRdb's table, derived via immunoSEQ multiplex PCR, lists solely in-frame clones and lacks some. The sample lists 3,900 or so clones, approximately 85% occurring once. The chain carries TRBV28 and TRBJ1-5; no clear D. This receptor was taken from a human donor who received a combined kidney and bone marrow transplant. This material consisted of Tregs from blood, taken before the transplant. CDR3 amino acids: CASSFSADQPQHF. In DNA form, the CDR3 reads TGTGCCAGCAGTTTTAGTGCCGATCAGCCCCAGCATTTT.